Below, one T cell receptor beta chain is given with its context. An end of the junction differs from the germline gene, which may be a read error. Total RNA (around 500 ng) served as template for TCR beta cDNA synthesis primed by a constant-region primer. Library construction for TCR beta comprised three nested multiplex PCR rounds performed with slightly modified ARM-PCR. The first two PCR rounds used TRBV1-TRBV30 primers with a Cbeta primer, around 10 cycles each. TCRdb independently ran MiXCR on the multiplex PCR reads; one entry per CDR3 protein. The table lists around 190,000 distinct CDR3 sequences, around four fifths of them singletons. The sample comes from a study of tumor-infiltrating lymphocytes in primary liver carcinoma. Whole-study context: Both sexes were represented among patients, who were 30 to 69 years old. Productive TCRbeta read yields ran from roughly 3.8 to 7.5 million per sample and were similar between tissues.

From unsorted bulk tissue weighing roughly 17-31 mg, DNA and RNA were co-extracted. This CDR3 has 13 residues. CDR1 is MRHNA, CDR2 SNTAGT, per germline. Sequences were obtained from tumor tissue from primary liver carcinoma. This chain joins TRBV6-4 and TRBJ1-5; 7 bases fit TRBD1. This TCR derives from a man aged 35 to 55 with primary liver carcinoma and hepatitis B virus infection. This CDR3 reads CASCDRDGQPQHF. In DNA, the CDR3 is TGTGCCAGCTGTGACAGGGATGGACAGCCCCAGCATTTT.